Given below is one TCR beta chain in context. Its specificity is not known. Trimming took 3 bases from V and 6 from J, leaving 9 bases between them. CDR1 is SNHLY, CDR2 FYNNEI, per germline. CDR3 length equals 13 residues. The data were taken from a study of a mutant IDH1 vaccine in newly diagnosed glioma. Profiled with immunoSEQ multiplex PCR; TCRdb holds only in-frame clones, not every one. The sample includes over 75,000 clones, 75% to 85% of them seen just once. Time point of the sample: week 47, end of study. Vaccine doses each comprised 300 ug of mutant IDH1 20-mer peptide, with topical imiquimod.

Material: PBMCs, obtained from a glioma patient whose treatment included an IDH1 peptide vaccine. The chain couples TRBV2 to TRBJ2-1; D is possibly TRBD2 (5 bases). This sequence originates from a man aged 35-49 years with glioma. Written as DNA, the CDR3 is TGTGCCAGCAGTGACACGGGGAGCAATGAGCAGTTCTTC. Residues: CASSDTGSNEQFF.